This T cell receptor beta chain was recorded in a study of cytomegalovirus exposure and HLA in healthy donors. Study-level results: In a later analysis, compared with equally common non-associated chains, HLA-associated beta chains were more expanded. The study listed 150 to 200 cytomegalovirus-associated TCR beta chains.

On this clone: Its antigen is unidentified.

Germline lookup yields CDR1 SEHNR and CDR2 FQNEAQ (reference sequence). The V and J ends lost 5 bases and 3 bases, in that order; junction bases with no gene match: 15. The CDR3 runs 17 residues. A multiplex PCR was run with 60 Vbeta primers and 13 Jbeta primers. Original methodology: In a later analysis, 10 million to 11 million of some 80 million unique beta chains occurred in at least two donors. Clones were sequenced by immunoSEQ multiplex PCR, and TCRdb holds only the in-frame ones, with some missing. V, J and clone size derive from that table, while D and trimming were established from the DNA sequence. There are about 160,000 clones in the sample; approximately 78% occur only once, and approximately 7% lies in the top ten.

This TCR was sampled from a woman aged 30 to 39 in good health and CMV-seropositive. The source material was PBMCs. J is TRBJ1-2 and V is TRBV7-9, with TRBD1 matching 7 bases. The CDR3 sequence is CASSNSKGQLLHYGYTF. In DNA form, the CDR3 reads TGTGCCAGCAGCAACTCAAAGGGACAGCTCCTTCACTATGGCTACACCTTC.